Sequencing of this T cell receptor (beta chain) was carried out in a study of cytomegalovirus exposure and HLA in healthy donors. Background on the study: The roughly 110 validation repertoires matched the roughly 650 first-cohort repertoires in platform, a later analysis reported. Whole-study findings and limits: The study flagged roughly 150 TCR beta chains as cytomegalovirus-associated. Usually a TCR sequence was rare, but some public TCRs were found in many donors.

The donors were in the roughly 130-subject validation cohort, distinct from the approximately 610-subject first cohort. Concerning this clone: As yet, its antigen is unknown.

The assay was immunoSEQ multiplex PCR, and TCRdb's table has in-frame clones only and misses some. The sample lists about 200,000 clones, 88% occurring once. J was trimmed by 5 bases and V by 5 bases; bases with no gene match: 8. The CDR3 totals 15 residues. Germline-derived CDR1 and CDR2 are MNHNS and SASEGT. The chain combines TRBV6-1 with TRBJ2-3, with 9 bases fitting TRBD2. Specimen: PBMCs. This TCR came from a young woman in good health and CMV-seronegative. The CDR3, as DNA: TGTGCCAGCAGTCGTTTAGCGGGAGAGGTAGATACGCAGTATTTT. Protein product: CASSRLAGEVDTQYF.